This T cell receptor (beta chain) was recovered during a study of control samples from healthy donors and cancer patients. The length of the CDR3 is 15 residues. Trimming cost V 5 bases and J 7 bases, with 17 bases left between them. Germline V lookup: CDR1 LNHDA, CDR2 SQIVND (reference sequence). The repertoire was sequenced with immunoSEQ multiplex PCR; TCRdb's copy has only in-frame clones and lacks some. The data show about 140,000 clones, more than 80% seen once. The chain couples TRBV19 to TRBJ1-4; D ambiguous. Sequenced: blood. This clonotype was sampled from a man aged 18 to 29 in good health. In nucleotides, the CDR3 is TGTGCCAGTAGTGGAACCGGATTATCAGGTGAAAAACTGTTTTTT. Encoded protein: CASSGTGLSGEKLFF. The entire variable domain, with the rest obtained from reference TRBV19 and TRBJ1-4, is as follows: DGGITQSPKYLFRKEGQNVTLSCEQNLNHDAMYWYRQDPGQGLRLIYYSQIVNDFQKGDIAEGYSVSREKKESFPLTVTSAQKNPTAFYLCASSGTGLSGEKLFFGSGTQLSVL.